Below are 9 T cell receptor beta chains sequenced from a single sample in a study of Graves' ophthalmopathy and Graves' hyperthyroidism. Researchers took RNA transcripts and amplified TCR beta CDR3 regions from them. First-round RT-PCR with HTBI primers preceded a second-round multiplex PCR. MiXCR was run by TCRdb on the multiplex PCR reads, yielding one entry per CDR3 protein. The sample carries over a million distinct CDR3 sequences, 35% to 40% recorded once. Sequenced: peripheral blood or thyroid tissue (not recorded which). These receptors all stem from an adult man with Graves' hyperthyroidism.

This chain uses TRBV25-1 with TRBJ1-4; D ambiguous. V was shortened by 8 bases and J by 3 bases, with 10 bases between the two germline ends. The length of the CDR3 is 13 residues. Germline lookup yields CDR1 MGHDK and CDR2 SYGVNS. The CDR3 DNA sequence: TGTGCCAGCCACCGGGCGGCTAATGAAAAACTGTTTTTT. As protein: CASHRAANEKLFF.

Points on this clonotype: A much larger clone differs from this one at a single base, so this may be a read error. The J gene is TRBJ2-7, the V gene TRBV2; 10 positions match TRBD1. The V gene's germline CDR1 is SNHLY and CDR2 FYNNEI. The CDR3 extends over 15 amino acids. Trimming removed 2 bases from V and 3 bases from J; junction bases left unmatched: 4. CDR3 amino acids: CASSEPGQGFYEQYF. CDR3 in DNA: TGTGCCAGCAGTGAACCGGGACAGGGGTTCTACGAGCAGTACTTC. The full variable domain, in which reference TRBV2 and TRBJ2-7 provide the parts outside the CDR3, is EPEVTQTPSHQVTQMGQEVILRCVPISNHLYFYWYRQILGQKVEFLVSFYNNEISEKSEIFDDQFSVERPDGSNFTLKIRSTKLEDSAMYFCASSEPGQGFYEQYFGPGTRLTVT.

The chain links TRBV7-2 to TRBJ2-5; D remains unclear. Per germline, CDR1 SGHTA and CDR2 FQGNSA. The CDR3 sequence is 14 residues long. Trimming shortened V by 3 bases and J by 3 bases, and 11 bases separated the two germline ends. The CDR3 DNA is TGTGCCAGCAGCTTGGGCGGAATAGAAGAGACCCAGTACTTC. Its translation: CASSLGGIEETQYF.

This clonotype has a count of ten or more. This chain uses TRBV20-1 with TRBJ1-4; weak D call: TRBD1 (6 bases). V lost 4 bases and J 0 bases, leaving 6 bases between the germline ends. Germline values: CDR1 DFQATT, CDR2 SNEGSKA (reference sequence). The CDR3 has 13 amino acids. The CDR3 region has the DNA TGCAGTGCTACAGGGGCAACTAATGAAAAACTGTTTTTT. It is translated as CSATGATNEKLFF.

As for this clonotype: A much more abundant neighbour one base away suggests this may be a read error. The chain carries TRBV20-1 and TRBJ2-2; possible D gene TRBD2, 6 bases. Germline V gene lookup returns CDR1 DFQATT and CDR2 SNEGSKA (reference sequence). This CDR3 spans 12 amino acids. Trimming removed 1 base from V and 9 bases from J, with 9 bases in between. The DNA for the CDR3 is TGCAGTGCTAGAGGGGAGGCGCGGGAGCTGTTTTTT. Translated, it gives CSARGEARELFF.

This clonotype was observed many times. CDR3 sequence: CASSEFNYGYTF. CDR3 nucleotide sequence: TGTGCCAGCAGTGAATTCAACTATGGCTACACCTTC. The rearrangement joins TRBV25-1 to TRBJ1-2; no firm D call. Germline V CDR1 and CDR2: MGHDK, SYGVNS. The CDR3 has 12 amino acids. Trimming left V 1 base short and J 2 bases short, with 2 bases between.

J is TRBJ1-4 and V is TRBV10-2; no clear D. CDR3 length: 16 residues. Trimming removed 2 bases from V and 7 bases from J, with 17 bases in between. CDR1 and CDR2 from the germline V gene are WSHSY and SAAADI. This CDR3 reads CASSEPVGQAGEKLFF. In DNA, the CDR3 is TGCGCCAGCAGTGAGCCGGTTGGGCAGGCCGGTGAAAAACTGTTTTTT.

The chain links TRBV29-1 to TRBJ1-2; D ambiguous. Germline V gene sequence: CDR1 SQVTM, CDR2 ANQGSEA. The CDR3 sequence is 15 residues long. Between the trimmed V and J ends, which lost 1 base and 7 bases, there was a span of 19 bases. DNA for the CDR3: TGCAGCGTTGAAGGTTCGGGAGGAGCCCTTCTTGGCTACACCTTC. Residues: CSVEGSGGALLGYTF.

This clonotype was recorded many times. The chain uses TRBV20-1 and TRBJ1-4; D may be TRBD1 (6 bases). The V gene lost 3 bases and the J gene lost 3 bases, with 11 bases spanning the gap. Germline V gives CDR1 DFQATT, CDR2 SNEGSKA (reference sequence). The CDR3 covers 14 residues. Here the CDR3 reads CSARGGQPNEKLFF. CDR3 in DNA: TGCAGTGCTAGGGGGGGGCAGCCTAATGAAAAACTGTTTTTT.